This record covers a single TCR beta chain. Its antigen is unidentified. Profiled with immunoSEQ multiplex PCR; TCRdb holds only in-frame clones, not every one. In the table there are over 100,000 clones, 90% of which are singletons. V was shortened by 3 bases and J by 5 bases, with 4 bases between the two germline ends. This CDR3 is 11 amino acids long. Germline loops: CDR1 PRHDT, CDR2 FYEKMQ (reference sequence). The sample is drawn from a study of T cell responses to AZD1222 COVID-19 vaccine. Notes on the study in general: Compared with day 0, the breadth and depth of the Spike-specific TCR repertoire rose significantly after two doses of AZD1222. The donors showed a predominance of white British ancestry and of females, with possible underestimation of clonal diversity. At baseline, just a handful of AZD1222 recipients tested seropositive.

The source material was peripheral blood, sampled on day 0 of AZD1222 vaccination. The TCR sequence derives from an adult in good health. The V call is TRBV13, the J call TRBJ2-5; D not resolved. In DNA form, the CDR3 reads TGTGCCAGCAGCTTGGTGGAGACCCAGTACTTC. Translation: CASSLVETQYF. The full variable domain, completed using reference TRBV13 and TRBJ2-5, is AAGVIQSPRHLIKEKRETATLKCYPIPRHDTVYWYQQGPGQDPQFLISFYEKMQSDKGSIPDRFSAQQFSDYHSELNMSSLELGDSALYFCASSLVETQYFGPGTRLLVL.